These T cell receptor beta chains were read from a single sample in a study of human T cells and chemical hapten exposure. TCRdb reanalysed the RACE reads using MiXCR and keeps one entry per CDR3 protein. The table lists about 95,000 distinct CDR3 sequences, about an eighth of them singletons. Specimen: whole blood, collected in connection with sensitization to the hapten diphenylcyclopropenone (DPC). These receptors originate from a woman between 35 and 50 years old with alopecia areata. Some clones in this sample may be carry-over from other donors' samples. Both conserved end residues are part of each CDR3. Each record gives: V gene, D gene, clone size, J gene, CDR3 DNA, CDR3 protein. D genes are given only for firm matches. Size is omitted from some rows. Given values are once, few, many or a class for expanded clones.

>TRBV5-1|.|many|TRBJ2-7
TGCGCCAGCAGCTTGGGTTCGGGATCCTCCTACGAGCAGTACTTC
CASSLGSGSSYEQYF
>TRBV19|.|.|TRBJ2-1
TGTGCCAGTAGTATGGGGGGACGTTCGAGCTCCTACAATGAGCAGTTCTTC
CASSMGGRSSSYNEQFF
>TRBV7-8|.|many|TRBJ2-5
TGTGCCAGCAGCTTAGCGTGGTCCGAGGAGGAGACCCAGTACTTC
CASSLAWSEEETQYF
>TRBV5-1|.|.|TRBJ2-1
TGCGCCAGCAGCTTTCGTGAAGGAAGCTCCTACAATGAGCAGTTCTTC
CASSFREGSSYNEQFF
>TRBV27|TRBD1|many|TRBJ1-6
TGTGCCAGCAGTTTAGGGACAGGGAACAATTCACCCCTCCACTTT
CASSLGTGNNSPLHF
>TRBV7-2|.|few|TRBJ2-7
TGTGCCAGCAGCCCCCAAACCTACGAGCAGTACTTC
CASSPQTYEQYF
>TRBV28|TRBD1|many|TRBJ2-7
TGTGCCAGCAGGGTACAGGGGGCTAATTCGGTTCACGAGCAGTACTTC
CASRVQGANSVHEQYF
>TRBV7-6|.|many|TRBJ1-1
TGTGCCAGCAGCTTAGGAGGATCGAACACTGAAGCTTTCTTT
CASSLGGSNTEAFF
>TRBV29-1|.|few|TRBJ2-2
TGCAGCGTTGAAGATCTTGGGACCGGGGAGCTGTTTTTT
CSVEDLGTGELFF
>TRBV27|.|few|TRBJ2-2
TGTGCCAGCAGTTGGAGGCGGTACACCGGGGAGCTGTTTTTT
CASSWRRYTGELFF
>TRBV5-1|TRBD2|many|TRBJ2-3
TGCGCCAGCAGCGCGGGACTAGCGGGAATCACAGATACGCAGTATTTT
CASSAGLAGITDTQYF
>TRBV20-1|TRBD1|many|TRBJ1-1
TGCAGTGCTAGGGGACAGGAGACAGTGAACACTGAAGCTTTCTTT
CSARGQETVNTEAFF
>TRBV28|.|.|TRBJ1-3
TGTGCCAGCAGTCCGCCCGGGGCTGGAAGCACCATATATTTT
CASSPPGAGSTIYF
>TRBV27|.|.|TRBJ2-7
TGTGCCAGCAGTTTCCTAGAGAGCGTCTACGAGCAGTACTTC
CASSFLESVYEQYF
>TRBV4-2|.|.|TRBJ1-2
TGTGCCAGCAGCCAAGATCACAGGGCCAGCTATGGCTACACCTTC
CASSQDHRASYGYTF
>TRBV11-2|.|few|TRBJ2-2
TGTGCCAGCCGGAGGAGAGATAAATCGAACACCGGGGAGCTGTTTTTT
CASRRRDKSNTGELFF
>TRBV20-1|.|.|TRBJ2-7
TGCAGTGCTAGCCCCGGACGGGTAGAGCGGTACTTC
CSASPGRVERYF
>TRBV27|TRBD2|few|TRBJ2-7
TGTGCCAGCAACATTTATCTGGGTACGGGGGGGGGCGGTTCCTACGAGCAGTACTTC
CASNIYLGTGGGGSYEQYF
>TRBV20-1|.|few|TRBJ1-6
TGCAGTGCTAGATCACAGGGCAGGGTAGAATCACCCCTCCACTTT
CSARSQGRVESPLHF
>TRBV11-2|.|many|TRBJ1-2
TGTGCCAGCAGCTTAGGACAGTCCTATGGCTACACCTTC
CASSLGQSYGYTF
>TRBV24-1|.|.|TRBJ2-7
TGTGCCACCCCGACAAAGGGTTTCTCCGAGCAGTACTTC
CATPTKGFSEQYF
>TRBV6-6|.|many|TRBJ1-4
TGTGCCAGCACGCGGGGAAATGAAAAACTGTTTTTT
CASTRGNEKLFF
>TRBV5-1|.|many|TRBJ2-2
TGCGCCAGCAGCTTATACAACACCGGGGAGCTGTTTTTT
CASSLYNTGELFF
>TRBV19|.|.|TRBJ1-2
TGTGCCAGTAGTAACCGGGGCCGGGTGCCCTATGGCTACACCTTC
CASSNRGRVPYGYTF
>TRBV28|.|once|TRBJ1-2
TGTGCCAGCCGCGGGGAATATGGCTACACCTTC
CASRGEYGYTF
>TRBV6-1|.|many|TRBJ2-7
TGTGCCAGCACGAAGGGGACCTACGAGCAGTACTTC
CASTKGTYEQYF
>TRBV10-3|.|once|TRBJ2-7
TGTGCCATCAGTGAAGCCTACGAGCAGTACTTC
CAISEAYEQYF
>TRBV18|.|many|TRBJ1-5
TGTGCCAGCTCAACGACGGGAAGCAATCAGCCCCAGCATTTT
CASSTTGSNQPQHF
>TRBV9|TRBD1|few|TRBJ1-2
TGTGCCAGCAGCGTAGAGGACAGGGGAGGCGGCTACACCTTC
CASSVEDRGGGYTF
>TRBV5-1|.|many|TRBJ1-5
TGCGCCAGCAGCGAAGGGGCGAGCAATCAGCCCCAGCATTTT
CASSEGASNQPQHF
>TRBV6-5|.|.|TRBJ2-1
TGTGCCAGCAGTTACTCGCGAAGGGGTGTGAAGCAGTTCTTC
CASSYSRRGVKQFF
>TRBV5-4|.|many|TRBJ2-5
TGTGCCAGCAGCCGATTGGCGGCGGGTTCGTACCAAGAGACCCAGTACTTC
CASSRLAAGSYQETQYF
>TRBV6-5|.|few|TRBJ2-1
TGTGCCAGCAGAAAGAGGTCGATTACGGATGAGCAGTTCTTC
CASRKRSITDEQFF
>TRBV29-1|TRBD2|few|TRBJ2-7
TGCAGCGTGGGGACTAGCGGGAGGTTCGCCTACGAGCAGTACTTC
CSVGTSGRFAYEQYF
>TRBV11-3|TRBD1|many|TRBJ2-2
TGTGCCAGCAGCTCCGGACAGGGGGCAGGCACCGGGGAGCTGTTTTTT
CASSSGQGAGTGELFF
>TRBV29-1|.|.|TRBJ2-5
TGCAGCGTTGAAAGGACAGCGGGGGAGACCCAGTACTTC
CSVERTAGETQYF
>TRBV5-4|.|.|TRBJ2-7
TGTGCCAGCAGCTTGGAATTACAGGGTTGGGAGCAGTACTTC
CASSLELQGWEQYF
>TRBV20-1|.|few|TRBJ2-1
TGCAGTGTAGTCAGTCGCGAGCAGTTCTTC
CSVVSREQFF
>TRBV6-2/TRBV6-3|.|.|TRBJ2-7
TGTGCCGGCAGTTACTCGCACAGGACGGCTGGCGAGCAGTACTTC
CAGSYSHRTAGEQYF
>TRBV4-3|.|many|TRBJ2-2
TGCGCCAGCAGCCAAGATCCCCCCTCGGCGGCCGGGGAGCTGTTTTTT
CASSQDPPSAAGELFF
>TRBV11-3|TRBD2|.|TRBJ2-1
TGTACCAGCAGCCCTCGAGGAGCGGGAGGTCTCAATGAGCAGTTCTTC
CTSSPRGAGGLNEQFF
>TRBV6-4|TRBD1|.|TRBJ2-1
TGTGCCAGCAGTCCGCGAGGGACAGGCTACAATGAGCAGTTCTTC
CASSPRGTGYNEQFF
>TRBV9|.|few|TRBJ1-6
TGTGCCAGCAGCGTGCAGCCGGGGGGCTATAATTCACCCCTCCACTTT
CASSVQPGGYNSPLHF
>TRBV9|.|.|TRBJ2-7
TGTGCCAGCAGCCCCGTGGGAGAGCACGAGCAGTACTTC
CASSPVGEHEQYF
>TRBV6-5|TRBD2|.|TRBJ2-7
TGTGCCACCGTGGGGAGCGGGGGCTCCTACGAGCAGTACTTC
CATVGSGGSYEQYF
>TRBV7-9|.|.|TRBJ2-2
TGTGCCAGCAGCGTAGGGTTTCGAGACACCGGGGAGCTGTTTTTT
CASSVGFRDTGELFF
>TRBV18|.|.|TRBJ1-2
TGTGCCAGCTCACCCGGAAGACAGGAGGCTAATGGCTACACCTTC
CASSPGRQEANGYTF
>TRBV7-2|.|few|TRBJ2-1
TGTGCCAGCAGCTTATCCAGGAGCAATCGAGATGAGCAGTTCTTC
CASSLSRSNRDEQFF
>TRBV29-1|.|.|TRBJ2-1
TGCAGCGTTGATTATGAGCAGTTCTTC
CSVDYEQFF
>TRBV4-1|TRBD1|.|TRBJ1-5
TGCGCCAGCAGCCCCCGACAGGGGGCTCAGCCCCAGCATTTT
CASSPRQGAQPQHF
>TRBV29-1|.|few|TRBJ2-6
TGCAGCGTTGCCGACTCAGGGGCCAACGTCCTGACTTTC
CSVADSGANVLTF
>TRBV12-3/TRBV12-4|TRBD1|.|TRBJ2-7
TGTGCCAGCAGTTTAGGGGACAGGGAGGCTTTT
CASSLGDREAF
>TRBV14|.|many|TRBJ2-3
TGTGCCAGCAACCTGGGACGTCTGGCAGATACGCAGTATTTT
CASNLGRLADTQYF
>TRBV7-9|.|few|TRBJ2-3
TGTGCCAACAGCGACGGGTATACGCAGTATTTT
CANSDGYTQYF
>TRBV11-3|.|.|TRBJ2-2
TGTGCCAGCAGCCGGGGTCCGAACACCGGGGAGCTGTTTTTT
CASSRGPNTGELFF